This T cell receptor beta chain emerged from a study of T-cell memory formation after mild COVID-19. Study-wide context: The two donors had largely donor-specific TCR clusters. Whole-study findings and limits: Contracting CD8+ clones were enriched in EMRA, CD4+ mainly in CM and EM. From day 15 to 85, contracting clones were balanced between CD4 and CD8, whereas later expanders leaned toward CD4+.

Barcoded TCR alpha and TCR beta cDNA libraries with UMIs came from 5'RACE using constant-segment primers. From the 5' RACE reads, TCRdb called clonotypes with MiXCR, one entry per CDR3 protein. The sample contains 350,000 to 500,000 distinct CDR3 sequences, more than 20% of which appear only once. Trimming pared 6 bases from V and 4 bases from J, leaving 12 bases between. This CDR3 contains 13 residues. Germline V gives CDR1 MNHEY, CDR2 SVGAGI. To note about this clonotype: Antigen: not known.

Sequencing was done on a sample of PBMCs or a T cell subset sorted from them (not recorded which). The receptor was derived from an adult woman who had mild COVID-19 (a few samples of this study predate the infection). Cell type and time point are not known. This rearrangement joins TRBV6-5 to TRBJ1-2; possible D gene TRBD1, 5 bases. The CDR3 nucleotides read TGTGCCAGCAGCCGAGGGGAACTCTATGGCTACACCTTC. This translates into CASSRGELYGYTF.